This TCR beta chain was sequenced for a study of blood T cell repertoires in COVID-19. Some clones are missing from TCRdb's copy, which holds only in-frame ones; the method was immunoSEQ multiplex PCR. This sample has about 480,000 clones, with 88% found just once. Participant-given clinical history determined each cohort assignment. V was shortened by 2 bases and J by 2 bases, with 19 bases between the two germline ends. Germline V gene sequence: CDR1 MNHEY, CDR2 SVGEGT. This CDR3 has 17 residues. The clonotype originates from a woman in her 40s who had recovered from COVID-19. Specimen: PBMCs or T cells enriched from blood (not recorded which). This chain joins TRBV6-2 or TRBV6-3 and TRBJ2-7; a weak D match, TRBD1 (9 bases). The CDR3 here is CASSYTGTGRGAYEQYF. The DNA of the CDR3 is TGTGCCAGCAGTTACACCGGGACAGGGCGGGGGGCCTACGAGCAGTACTTC.